The clone carrying this T cell receptor beta chain has a handful of counts. These data are taken from a study of T-cell memory formation after mild COVID-19. There are 16 residues in the CDR3. CDR1 is DFQATT and CDR2 is SNEGSKA in the germline V gene (reference sequence). V lost 0 bases to trimming and J lost 5 bases, with 19 bases between them. In TCRdb, the 5' RACE reads were re-called with MiXCR into one record per CDR3 protein. Among approximately 150,000 distinct CDR3 sequences listed, 15% to 20% were seen once. The V call is TRBV20-1, the J call TRBJ2-5; D is perhaps TRBD1 or TRBD2 (5 bases each). The sequenced sample consisted of PBMCs or a T cell subset sorted from them (not recorded which). The sequence derives from an adult woman who had mild COVID-19 (a few samples of this study predate the infection). Cell type and time point are not known. The CDR3 here is CSARDVGRGAWETQYF. For the CDR3, the DNA is TGCAGTGCTAGAGATGTGGGGCGAGGGGCTTGGGAGACCCAGTACTTC.